These T cell receptor beta chains were read from a single sample in a study of shared clonotypes between healthy human individuals. Profiling relied on immunoSEQ multiplex PCR, and the TCRdb table lists in-frame clones only, not all of them. The table has around 2,000,000 clones, over 85% seen once. The sample comprised naive CD4+ T cells sorted from blood. These TCRs come from a man between 18 and 29 years old in good health. Each CDR3 is given with its conserved first and last residue. Each record gives: clone size, J gene, V gene, D gene, CDR3 DNA, CDR3 protein. A D gene is named only where the DNA matches it firmly. The size field is filled for only some rows; it gives once, few, many or a size class.

>NA|TRBJ2-5|TRBV5-3|TRBD2
TGTGCCAGAAGCTTTCCCCTGGAGGGACTAGCGGGGGGCCGGTTGAGAGAGACCCAGTACTTC
CARSFPLEGLAGGRLRETQYF
>NA|TRBJ2-7|TRBV19|TRBD1
TGTGCCAGTAGTAGCCGGGACAGGGGTGGATACGAGCAGTACTTC
CASSSRDRGGYEQYF
>once|TRBJ2-7|TRBV11-2|NA
TGTGCCAGGGGGGGCGGCGGGCCTCCCTACGAGCAGTACTTC
CARGGGGPPYEQYF
>NA|TRBJ2-7|TRBV18|NA
TGTGCCAGCTCACCTTATGAGGGGGAGAGACACGAGCAGTACTTC
CASSPYEGERHEQYF
>NA|TRBJ1-3|TRBV18|NA
TGTGCCAGCTCACCACGAGGGGAGACCATATATTTT
CASSPRGETIYF
>NA|TRBJ2-6|TRBV6-7|TRBD1
TGTGCCTCTAGCCGGGGACAGGCAAACTCTGGGGCCAACGTCCTGACTTTC
CASSRGQANSGANVLTF
>NA|TRBJ1-6|TRBV18|TRBD1
TGTGCCAGCTCACGGGGGACAGGGGTCTCACCCCTCCACTTT
CASSRGTGVSPLHF
>NA|TRBJ2-1|TRBV10-3|NA
TGTGCCATCAGTGACCCCCCGGGTGAGCAGTTCTTC
CAISDPPGEQFF
>NA|TRBJ1-6|TRBV7-6|TRBD1
TGTGCCAGCAGCTCAGGGACAGGGAATTCACCCCTCCACTTT
CASSSGTGNSPLHF
>NA|TRBJ2-2|TRBV2|TRBD1
TGTGCCAGCAGAGCCGGGACAGGGAACACCGGGGAGCTGTTTTTT
CASRAGTGNTGELFF
>NA|TRBJ2-5|TRBV7-9|NA
TGTGCCAGCAGCTTAAGGACCCAAGAGACCCAGTACTTC
CASSLRTQETQYF
>NA|TRBJ2-7|TRBV6-6|TRBD1
TGTGCCAGCAGCCCGGGGGAGGACAGGGCCGACGAGCAGTACTTC
CASSPGEDRADEQYF
>NA|TRBJ2-5|TRBV5-4|TRBD1
TGTGCCAGCAGCTTGGGTTCTGGGACAGGGGGCCTGGAGACCCAGTACTTC
CASSLGSGTGGLETQYF
>few|TRBJ2-2|TRBV6-1|TRBD1
TGTGCCAGCAGGGACAGGTACTCCGGGGAGCTGTTTTTT
CASRDRYSGELFF
>NA|TRBJ2-7|TRBV4-1|TRBD2
TGCGCCAGCAGCCACCCGACGACTAGCACGTACGAGCAGTACTTC
CASSHPTTSTYEQYF
>NA|TRBJ2-5|TRBV9|NA
TGTGCCAGCAGCGTAGGAACGTTCGGAGAGACCCAGTACTTC
CASSVGTFGETQYF
>NA|TRBJ1-5|TRBV5-1|NA
TGCGCCAGCAGCTTGGGTCCCGAGGCGGGTCAGCCCCAGCATTTT
CASSLGPEAGQPQHF
>NA|TRBJ2-7|TRBV11-2|NA
TGTGCCAGCAGCTTGCCGCGGAGGCCAGGGGTTACCTACGAGCAGTACTTC
CASSLPRRPGVTYEQYF
>NA|TRBJ1-5|TRBV28|NA
TGTGCCAGCAGTGCAACGGCAGGGCTCAATCAGCCCCAGCATTTT
CASSATAGLNQPQHF
>NA|TRBJ2-2|TRBV6-6|NA
TGTGCCAGCACCAAGCCGGGAGCGAACACCGGGGAGCTGTTTTTT
CASTKPGANTGELFF
>NA|TRBJ2-2|TRBV10-3|NA
TGTGCCACAAGACGACAGGAAAGGGCGAACACCGGGGAGCTGTTTTTT
CATRRQERANTGELFF
>NA|TRBJ2-1|TRBV7-8|TRBD2
TGTGCCAGCAGCTCAGGACTAGCGGGGGCCTCCTCCTACAATGAGCAGTTCTTC
CASSSGLAGASSYNEQFF
>NA|TRBJ2-7|TRBV19|NA
TGTGCCAGTAGTATAGAGGGCAGGGGTAGCAACGAGCAGTACTTC
CASSIEGRGSNEQYF
>NA|TRBJ1-2|TRBV7-2|NA
TGTGCCAGCAGCTTAGAGGCGGCCGCTAACTATGGCTACACCTTC
CASSLEAAANYGYTF
>once|TRBJ2-3|TRBV5-1|TRBD2
TGCGCCAGCCGTAGCGGGATCGGAGATACGCAGTATTTT
CASRSGIGDTQYF
>NA|TRBJ2-7|TRBV6-1|NA
TGTGCCAGCAGTGTACAGGAGGGATCCTACGAGCAGTACTTC
CASSVQEGSYEQYF
>NA|TRBJ2-5|TRBV5-6|TRBD2
TGTGCCAGCAGCTTGCTAGCGGGTAGGGAGACCCAGTACTTC
CASSLLAGRETQYF
>NA|TRBJ1-6|TRBV9|NA
TGTGCCAGCAGCTCTGGACCGGCCCTGTATAATTCACCCCTCCACTTT
CASSSGPALYNSPLHF
>NA|TRBJ1-4|TRBV10-3|TRBD1
TGTGCCATCTCTTCGTCCGGGACAGGGAACGAAAAACTGTTTTTT
CAISSSGTGNEKLFF
>NA|TRBJ2-7|TRBV5-1|TRBD1
TGCGCCAGCCGAAGCGGGACAGGGGCCGAGCAGTACTTC
CASRSGTGAEQYF
>NA|TRBJ2-7|TRBV5-4|TRBD1
TGTGCCAGCAGCCCACAGGGACAGGTCTCCTACGAGCAGTACTTC
CASSPQGQVSYEQYF
>NA|TRBJ1-1|TRBV30|NA
TGTGCCTGGAGTGACGGGCCAAACACTGAAGCTTTCTTT
CAWSDGPNTEAFF
>NA|TRBJ1-1|TRBV7-8|NA
TGTGCCAGCAGCGCTCGGGGTATGAACACTGAAGCTTTCTTT
CASSARGMNTEAFF
>NA|TRBJ2-3|TRBV15|TRBD2
TGTGCCACCAGCAGCCTAGCGGGGAGCACAGATACGCAGTATTTT
CATSSLAGSTDTQYF
>NA|TRBJ2-4|TRBV7-2|NA
TGTGCCAGCAGCTCGGGCCTAGCCAAAAACATTCAGTACTTC
CASSSGLAKNIQYF
>NA|TRBJ2-7|TRBV4-1|NA
TGCGCCAGCACTAACGGAATCGGGTTAACCTACGAGCAGTACTTC
CASTNGIGLTYEQYF
>NA|TRBJ1-2|TRBV30|NA
TGTGCCTGGAGTGTGCAAAGTCTGGTTGGCTACACCTTC
CAWSVQSLVGYTF
>NA|TRBJ2-7|TRBV5-1|TRBD2
TGCGCCAGCAGCTCCCTTAGCGGGAGCTGGTACGAGCAGTACTTC
CASSSLSGSWYEQYF
>NA|TRBJ2-7|TRBV7-9|NA
TGTGCCAGCAGCCTCCGCAGGAAGGACCTCGACGAGCAGTACTTC
CASSLRRKDLDEQYF
>few|TRBJ2-7|TRBV2|NA
TGTGCCAGCATTATGTTAGACTCATGGAGCTCCTACGAGCAGTACTTC
CASIMLDSWSSYEQYF
>NA|TRBJ2-1|TRBV18|NA
TGTGCCAGCTCACCCCGAGCTGAGAATGAGCAGTTCTTC
CASSPRAENEQFF
>NA|TRBJ2-6|TRBV18|NA
TGTGCCAGCTCACTGGCGACGGGGTTCTCTGGGGCCAACGTCCTGACTTTC
CASSLATGFSGANVLTF
>NA|TRBJ2-3|TRBV10-1|NA
TGCGCCAGCAGTGAGTCTGGCTTCACTGGAACAGATACGCAGTATTTT
CASSESGFTGTDTQYF
>NA|TRBJ1-5|TRBV27|TRBD1
TGTGCCAGCAGTCCCCGGACAGGGGAACGGGCCTATCAGCCCCAGCATTTT
CASSPRTGERAYQPQHF
>once|TRBJ2-3|TRBV6-6|NA
TGTGCCAGCAGTTACTCGCTGGCCGATACGCAGTATTTT
CASSYSLADTQYF
>NA|TRBJ2-7|TRBV5-8|NA
TGTGCCAGCAGCTTGGGGCTTCTAGGGAACCACGAGCAGTACTTC
CASSLGLLGNHEQYF
>once|TRBJ2-4|TRBV30|NA
TGTGCCTCCAGGGGGGGAGCCAAAAACATTCAGTACTTC
CASRGGAKNIQYF
>NA|TRBJ1-2|TRBV4-3|NA
TGCGCCAGCAGCCAAGTCTACGGTGGTGGCTATGGCTACACCTTC
CASSQVYGGGYGYTF
>NA|TRBJ2-7|TRBV4-3|NA
TGCGCCAGCAGCCAAGAAACGGCGGGCGAGCAGTACTTC
CASSQETAGEQYF
>once|TRBJ1-1|TRBV7-9|NA
TGTGCCAGCAGCTTAGCGCAACAGGCCCCGAACACTGAAGCTTTCTTT
CASSLAQQAPNTEAFF
>NA|TRBJ1-5|TRBV7-9|NA
TGTGCCAGCAGCCGAGGGGGAAGCAATCAGCCCCAGCATTTT
CASSRGGSNQPQHF
>NA|TRBJ1-5|TRBV5-1|NA
TGCGCCAGCAGCATGGGGGACCGGGAACTTCAGCCCCAGCATTTT
CASSMGDRELQPQHF
>NA|TRBJ2-2|TRBV21-1|NA
TGTGCCAGCAGCTTGGATGAGCGGTTGAACACCGGGGAGCTGTTTTTT
CASSLDERLNTGELFF